This entry describes one T cell receptor (beta chain). The sample comes from a study of blood T cell repertoires in COVID-19. Assay used: immunoSEQ multiplex PCR; TCRdb lists only in-frame clones, some missing. The sample holds around 250,000 clones, approximately 88% seen once. The CDR3 sequence is 13 residues long. The germline V gene has CDR1 LNHDA and CDR2 SQIVND (reference sequence). Trimming cost V 0 bases and J 7 bases, with 10 bases left between them. This chain uses TRBV19 with TRBJ2-7, with TRBD2 as a possible D gene (6 bases). The sequenced sample consisted of PBMCs or T cells enriched from blood (not recorded which). The TCR comes from a woman in her 40s with acute COVID-19. The CDR3 loop is CASSIDLGREQYV. CDR3 coding DNA: TGTGCCAGTAGTATAGATCTAGGGAGGGAGCAGTACGTC.